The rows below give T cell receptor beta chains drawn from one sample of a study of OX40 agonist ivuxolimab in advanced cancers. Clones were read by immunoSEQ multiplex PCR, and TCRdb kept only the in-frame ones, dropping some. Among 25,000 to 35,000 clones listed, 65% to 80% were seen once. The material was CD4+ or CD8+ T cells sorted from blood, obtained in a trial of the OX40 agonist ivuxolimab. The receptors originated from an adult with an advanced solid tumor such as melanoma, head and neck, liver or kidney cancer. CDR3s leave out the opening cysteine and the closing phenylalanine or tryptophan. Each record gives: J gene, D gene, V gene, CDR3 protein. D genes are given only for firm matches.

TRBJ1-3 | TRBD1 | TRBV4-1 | ASSRLPGQGTGNTIY
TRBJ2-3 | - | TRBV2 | ASTQGITDTQY
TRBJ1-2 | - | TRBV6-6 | ASSPGTSLVYGYT
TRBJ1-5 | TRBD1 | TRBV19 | ASRGQGWSNQPQH
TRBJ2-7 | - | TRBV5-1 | ASSFYQGTYEQY
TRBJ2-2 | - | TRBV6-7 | ASNVRGIVVPGELF
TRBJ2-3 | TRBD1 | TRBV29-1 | SADRGRDTLTDTQY
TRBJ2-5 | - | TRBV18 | ASSPPSTETQY
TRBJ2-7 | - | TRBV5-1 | ASSWGGTDSYEQY
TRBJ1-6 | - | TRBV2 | ASIGVNLSPLH
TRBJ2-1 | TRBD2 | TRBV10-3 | AISESGGLAVSNEQF
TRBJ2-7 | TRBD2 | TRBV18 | ASSPLAGNTYEQY
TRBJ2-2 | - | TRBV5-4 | ASSWGVGSNTGELF
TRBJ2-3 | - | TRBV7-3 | ASSFKVVRGRTDTQY
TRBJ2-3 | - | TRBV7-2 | ASSLPLSTDTQY
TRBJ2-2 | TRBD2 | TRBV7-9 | ASSGREVNTGELF
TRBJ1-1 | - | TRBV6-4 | ASSDEPGTEAF
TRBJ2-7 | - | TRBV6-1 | ASTPRTVSYEQY